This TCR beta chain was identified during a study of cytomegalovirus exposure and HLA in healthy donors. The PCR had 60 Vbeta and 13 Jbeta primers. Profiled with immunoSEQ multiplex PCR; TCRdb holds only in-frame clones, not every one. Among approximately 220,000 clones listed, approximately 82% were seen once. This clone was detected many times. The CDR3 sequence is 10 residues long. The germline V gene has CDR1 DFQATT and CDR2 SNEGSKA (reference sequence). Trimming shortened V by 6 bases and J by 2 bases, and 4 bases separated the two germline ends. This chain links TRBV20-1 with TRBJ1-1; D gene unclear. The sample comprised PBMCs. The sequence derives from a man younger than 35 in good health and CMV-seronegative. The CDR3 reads CSAANTEAFF. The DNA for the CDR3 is TGCAGTGCGGCCAACACTGAAGCTTTCTTT.